This T cell receptor beta chain was profiled in a study of T cell changes during pregnancy in multiple sclerosis. The assay was immunoSEQ multiplex PCR, and TCRdb's table has in-frame clones only and misses some. In the table there are fewer than 60,000 clones, about 91% of which are singletons. This CDR3 has 14 amino acids. Trimming at V came to 7 bases and at J to 3 bases, leaving 6 bases not matched to a gene. The germline V gene has CDR1 LNHDA and CDR2 SQIVND (reference sequence). The specimen comprised peripheral blood, sampled after pregnancy. J is TRBJ2-1 and V is TRBV19; 7 positions agree with TRBD1. The TCR sequence derives from a female donor in good health, enrolled as a control in a pregnancy study. CDR3 sequence (DNA): TGTGCCAGTACCCTGACAGGGAGCTACAATGAGCAGTTCTTC. This gives the protein CASTLTGSYNEQFF.